This TCR beta chain came from a study of shared clonotypes between healthy human individuals. The method was immunoSEQ multiplex PCR; TCRdb's version includes in-frame clones alone and lacks a portion of them. The data show approximately 530,000 clones, with almost 97% seen just once and approximately 0.062% held by the top ten. This CDR3 spans 14 amino acids. The J segment lost 3 bases and the V segment lost 1 base, leaving 1 base of the junction unmatched. The germline V gene encodes CDR1 SNHLY and CDR2 FYNNEI. The receptor was derived from a woman in her 30s in good health. This chain connects TRBV2 to TRBJ1-2; 8 nucleotides line up with TRBD1. The specimen sequenced was naive CD4+ T cells sorted from blood. Subset here: CD45RA+ positively selected. DNA for the CDR3: TGTGCCAGCAGTGAAGGGACAGGGCACTATGGCTACACCTTC. Residues: CASSEGTGHYGYTF.